Here is one TCR beta chain with its context. There are 16 residues in the CDR3. Trimming stripped 7 bases from V and 0 bases from J, with 13 bases between. The germline V gene has CDR1 SGHTA and CDR2 FQGNSA. The method was immunoSEQ multiplex PCR; TCRdb's version includes in-frame clones alone and lacks a portion of them. The sample has about 2.3 million clones, around 92% seen once. These data are taken from a study of shared clonotypes between healthy human individuals. A split of CD4+ cells into CD45RA+ naive and CD45RA-negative memory subsets was performed. The material sequenced was naive CD4+ T cells from PBMCs. The subset here: CD45RA+ positively selected. This clonotype was obtained from a man between 18 and 35 years old in good health. Some clones in this sample may be carry-over from other donors' samples. The V call is TRBV7-2, the J call TRBJ2-6; D gene ambiguous. The CDR3 bases are TGTGCCAGCAACGATCAGGTCCGCTCTGGGGCCAACGTCCTGACTTTC. It codes for CASNDQVRSGANVLTF.